The source of this TCR beta chain is a study of OX40 agonist ivuxolimab in advanced cancers. Study context: Dose-escalation patients had hepatocellular carcinoma, melanoma, renal cell or head and neck cancer. Whole-study findings and limits: The expanded peripheral T cells' antigen specificity was not determined. The mean number of expanded clones was higher in CD8+ T cells than in CD4+.

The method was immunoSEQ multiplex PCR; TCRdb's version includes in-frame clones alone and lacks a portion of them. The repertoire holds around 70,000 clones, with roughly 80% as singletons. Patients with autoimmune history or systemic immunosuppression were excluded. The V end was cut by 5 bases, the J end by 3 bases, with 20 bases between. Germline CDR1 is SQVTM and CDR2 is ANQGSEA. The CDR3 is 15 amino acids. With respect to this clone: Antigen: not known.

The J gene is TRBJ2-7, the V gene TRBV29-1; D could derive from TRBD1 or TRBD2 (6 bases each). The specimen was CD4+ or CD8+ T cells sorted from blood, collected in a trial of the OX40 agonist ivuxolimab. The TCR originated in an adult with an advanced solid tumor such as melanoma, head and neck, liver or kidney cancer. The CDR3 region has the DNA TGCAGCGTTCGCCAGGGGACTCAAAAAAACTACGAGCAGTACTTC. Its protein is CSVRQGTQKNYEQYF.